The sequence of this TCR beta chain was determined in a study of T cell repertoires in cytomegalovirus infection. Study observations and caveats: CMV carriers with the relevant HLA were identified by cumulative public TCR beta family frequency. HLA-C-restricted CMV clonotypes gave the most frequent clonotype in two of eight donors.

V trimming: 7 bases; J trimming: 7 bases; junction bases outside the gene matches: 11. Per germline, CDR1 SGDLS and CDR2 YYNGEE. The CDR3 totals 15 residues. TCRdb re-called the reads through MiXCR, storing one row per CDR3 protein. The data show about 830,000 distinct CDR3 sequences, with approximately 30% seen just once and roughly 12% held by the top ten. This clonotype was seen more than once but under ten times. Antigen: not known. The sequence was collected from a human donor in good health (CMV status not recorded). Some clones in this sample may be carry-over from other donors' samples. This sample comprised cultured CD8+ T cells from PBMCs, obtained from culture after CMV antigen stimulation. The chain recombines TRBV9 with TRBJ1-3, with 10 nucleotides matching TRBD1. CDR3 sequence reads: CASDGTGDFRNTIYF. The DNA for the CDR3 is TGTGCCAGCGACGGGACAGGGGATTTTAGGAACACCATATATTTT. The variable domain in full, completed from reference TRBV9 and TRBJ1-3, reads DSGVTQTPKHLITATGQRVTLRCSPRSGDLSVYWYQQSLDQGLQFLIQYYNGEERAKGNILERFSAQQFPDLHSELNLSSLELGDSALYFCASDGTGDFRNTIYFGEGSWLTVV.